The next 15 T cell receptor beta chains were all read from a single sample in a study of T cell responses to AZD1222 COVID-19 vaccine (dated by TCRdb to the early 2020s). The meaning of the sample's time point label: baseline before first vaccination. Library generation was performed with the immunoSEQ multiplex PCR assay. Sourced from immuneACCESS, this table was stored by TCRdb with only in-frame sequences that have V and J called. A share of the clones is absent; for the studies checked, an unresolved V gene accounts for under half, and the remainder has no known explanation. Recorded for this sample are fewer than 100,000 clones; 70% to 90% of them occurred a single time. The ten largest clones capture roughly 21% of the sample. The sample consisted of peripheral blood, taken on day 0 of AZD1222 vaccination. The receptors originated from an adult in good health.

The chain recombines TRBV9 with TRBJ2-2, with 7 nucleotides matching TRBD2. V lost 2 bases to trimming and J lost 6 bases; unmatched junction nucleotides: 4. The length of the CDR3 is 14 residues. Germline CDR1 and CDR2: SGDLS and YYNGEE. The CDR3 DNA reads TGTGCCAGCAGCGTGCGCGGGGGAGCCGGGGAGCTGTTTTTT. Its translation: CASSVRGGAGELFF.

This rearrangement joins TRBV7-2 to TRBJ1-2; possibly TRBD1 for D (6 bases). The CDR3 has 13 amino acids. CDR1 is SGHTA and CDR2 is FQGNSA in the germline V gene. Trimming removed 6 bases at V and 4 bases at J, with 12 bases between. In DNA, the CDR3 is TGTGCCAGCAGTTTACAGGGTTCCTATGGCTACACCTTC. Translated, it gives CASSLQGSYGYTF.

CDR3 loop: CASSLQGSNGYTF. The CDR3, as DNA: TGTGCCAGCAGCCTACAGGGTTCCAACGGCTACACCTTC. The chain uses TRBV12-3 or TRBV12-4 and TRBJ1-2; D is perhaps TRBD1 (6 bases). V lost 6 bases and J lost 8, with 16 bases in between. CDR3 length: 13 residues.

This chain connects TRBV6-2 or TRBV6-3 to TRBJ1-4; a weak D match, TRBD1 (6 bases). Trimming left V 5 bases short and J 3 bases short, with 13 bases between. This CDR3 contains 15 residues. The V gene's germline CDR1 is MNHEY and CDR2 SVGEGT. CDR3 in DNA: TGTGCCAGCAGTACGAGACAGGCTGCTAATGAAAAACTGTTTTTT. Residues: CASSTRQAANEKLFF.

CDR3 sequence: CASSPSGGYGELFF. Here the CDR3 DNA reads TGTGCCAGCAGCCCCAGCGGGGGTTACGGGGAGCTGTTTTTT. The chain couples TRBV3-1 (or the pseudogene TRBV3-2) to TRBJ2-2; the match to TRBD2 covers 8 bases. Trimming removed 4 bases from V and 7 bases from J; junction bases left unmatched: 5. The CDR3 consists of 14 residues. Germline CDR1 and CDR2: LGHDT and YNNKEL (reference sequence).

The chain has TRBV6-4 and TRBJ1-5, with 10 bases identical to TRBD1. V lost 6 bases to trimming and J lost 2 bases; unmatched junction nucleotides: 10. Germline V lookup: CDR1 MRHNA, CDR2 SNTAGT. The CDR3 sequence is 17 residues long. CDR3 sequence reads: CASRKSSGTGGNQPQHF. The CDR3, as DNA: TGTGCCAGCAGGAAATCCTCCGGGACAGGGGGCAATCAGCCCCAGCATTTT.

The V and J genes are TRBV3-1 (or the pseudogene TRBV3-2) and TRBJ1-6; 7 bases align to TRBD1. Per germline, CDR1 LGHDT and CDR2 YNNKEL (reference sequence). This CDR3 spans 15 amino acids. V shed 3 bases, J shed 4 bases, and the junction held 3 bases outside the gene matches. The CDR3 reads CASSQGQRYNSPLHF. CDR3 coding DNA: TGTGCCAGCAGCCAGGGACAGCGGTATAATTCACCCCTCCACTTT.

In its sample, this clone was seen once. Here the CDR3 DNA reads TGTGCCACCAGTGTCATGGACGCTGGGGCCAACGTCCTGACTTTC. This codes for CATSVMDAGANVLTF. The gene calls are TRBV24-1 and TRBJ2-6; D gene uncertain. The germline gives CDR1 KGHDR, CDR2 SFDVKD. V gave up 5 bases and J gave up 2 bases, with 9 bases separating them. This CDR3 spans 15 amino acids.

The genes are TRBV6-2 or TRBV6-3 and TRBJ2-1, with D unclear. This CDR3 is built from 15 residues. V lost 0 bases and J 8 bases, leaving 14 bases between the germline ends. Germline-derived CDR1 and CDR2 are MNHEY and SVGEGT. In DNA form, the CDR3 reads TGTGCCAGCAGTTACTCGGATAACAATAGCTATGAGCAGTTCTTC. Its translation: CASSYSDNNSYEQFF.

The chain employs TRBV2 and TRBJ1-4; D remains ambiguous. V was trimmed by 3 bases and J by 0 bases, leaving 5 bases between them. The CDR3 contains 14 residues. Germline V gene sequence: CDR1 SNHLY, CDR2 FYNNEI. CDR3 residues: CASSDVSTNEKLFF. The CDR3 DNA sequence: TGTGCCAGCAGTGACGTTTCAACTAATGAAAAACTGTTTTTT.

The chain has TRBV5-5 and TRBJ2-5, with D perhaps matching TRBD2 (6 bases). The CDR3 is made up of 13 amino acids. Trimming shortened V by 4 bases and J by 5 bases, and 12 bases separated the two germline ends. From germline, CDR1 is SGHKS and CDR2 YYEKEE (reference sequence). The CDR3 DNA follows: TGTGCCAGCAGCCTGGGACTCCGGGAGACCCAGTACTTC. Protein product: CASSLGLRETQYF.

The V and J genes are TRBV5-6 and TRBJ1-4; D perhaps matches TRBD1 (5 bases). The CDR3 consists of 17 residues. Trimming shortened V by 1 base and J by 3 bases, and 16 bases separated the two germline ends. CDR1 is SGHDT, CDR2 YYEEEE, per germline. The CDR3 protein is CASSLRHGRVSNEKLFF. The CDR3 nucleotides read TGTGCCAGCAGCTTGCGACACGGCAGGGTGTCTAATGAAAAACTGTTTTTT.

The chain employs TRBV11-2 and TRBJ2-5; tentatively, D is TRBD1 or TRBD2 (5 bases each). V lost 1 base and J lost 1, with 10 bases in between. Germline V gives CDR1 SGHAT, CDR2 FQNNGV. The CDR3 length is 15 residues. This chain's CDR3 is CASSLAPGAQETQYF. In DNA form, the CDR3 reads TGTGCCAGCAGCTTAGCACCCGGGGCCCAAGAGACCCAGTACTTC.

V is TRBV19 and J is TRBJ2-7; 7 bases map to TRBD2. This CDR3 is built from 15 residues. Germline V CDR1 and CDR2: LNHDA, SQIVND (reference sequence). V was pared by 1 base and J by 2 bases, with 5 bases of the junction left unmatched. CDR3 bases: TGTGCCAGTAGTATAGCGGGCGGGGGAACCTACGAGCAGTACTTC. Its translation is CASSIAGGGTYEQYF.

The genes are TRBV7-9 and TRBJ2-3, with D tentatively TRBD2 (6 bases). V was trimmed by 5 bases and J by 3 bases, leaving 15 bases between them. Germline V CDR1 and CDR2: SEHNR, FQNEAQ (reference sequence). CDR3 size: 15 residues. CDR3 amino acids: CASSAGSRVTDTQYF. The CDR3 coding sequence is TGTGCCAGCAGCGCGGGATCGAGGGTAACAGATACGCAGTATTTT. Drawing the rest from reference TRBV7-9 and TRBJ2-3, the complete variable domain is DTGVSQNPRHKITKRGQNVTFRCDPISEHNRLYWYRQTLGQGPEFLTYFQNEAQLEKSRLLSDRFSAERPKGSFSTLEIQRTEQGDSAMYLCASSAGSRVTDTQYFGPGTRLTVL.